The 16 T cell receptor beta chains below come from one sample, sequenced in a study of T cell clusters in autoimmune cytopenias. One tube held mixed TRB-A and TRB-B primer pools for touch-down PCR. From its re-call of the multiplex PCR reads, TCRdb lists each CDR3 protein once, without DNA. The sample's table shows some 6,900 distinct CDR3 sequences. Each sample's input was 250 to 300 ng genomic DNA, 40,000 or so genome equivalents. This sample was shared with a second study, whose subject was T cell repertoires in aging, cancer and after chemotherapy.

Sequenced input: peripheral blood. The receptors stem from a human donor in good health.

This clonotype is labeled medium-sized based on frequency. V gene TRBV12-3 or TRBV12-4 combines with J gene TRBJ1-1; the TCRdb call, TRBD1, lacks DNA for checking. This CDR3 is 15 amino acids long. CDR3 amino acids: CASSPRDRGDTEAFF.

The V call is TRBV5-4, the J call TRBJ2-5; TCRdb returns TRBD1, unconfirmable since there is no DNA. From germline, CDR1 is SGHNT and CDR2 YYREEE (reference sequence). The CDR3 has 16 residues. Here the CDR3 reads CASSPGGTGGAETQYF.

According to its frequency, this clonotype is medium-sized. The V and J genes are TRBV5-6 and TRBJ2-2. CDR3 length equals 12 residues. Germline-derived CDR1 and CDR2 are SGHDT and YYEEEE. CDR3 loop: CASSLPTGELFF.

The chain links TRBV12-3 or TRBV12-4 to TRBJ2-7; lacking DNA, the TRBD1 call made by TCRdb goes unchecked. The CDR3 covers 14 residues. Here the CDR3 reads CASSQRDRRYEQYF.

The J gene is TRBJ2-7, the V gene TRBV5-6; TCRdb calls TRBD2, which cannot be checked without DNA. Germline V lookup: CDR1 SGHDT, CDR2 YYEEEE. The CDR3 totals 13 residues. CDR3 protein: CASSAGLRYEQYF.

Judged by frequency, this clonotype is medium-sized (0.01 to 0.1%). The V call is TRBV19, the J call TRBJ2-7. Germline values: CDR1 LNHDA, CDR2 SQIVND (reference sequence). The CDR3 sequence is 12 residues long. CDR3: CASRGNSYEQYF.

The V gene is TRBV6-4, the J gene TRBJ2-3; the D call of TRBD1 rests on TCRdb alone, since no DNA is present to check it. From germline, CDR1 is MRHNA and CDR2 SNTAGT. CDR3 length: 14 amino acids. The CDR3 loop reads CASSVAGSTDTQYF.

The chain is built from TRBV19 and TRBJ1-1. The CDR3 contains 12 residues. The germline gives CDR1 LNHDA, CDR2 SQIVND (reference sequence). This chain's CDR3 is CASVSKNTEAFF.

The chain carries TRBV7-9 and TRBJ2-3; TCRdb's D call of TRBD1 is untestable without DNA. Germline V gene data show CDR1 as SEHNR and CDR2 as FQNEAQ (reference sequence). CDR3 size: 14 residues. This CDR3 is CASSLVGDLDTQYF.

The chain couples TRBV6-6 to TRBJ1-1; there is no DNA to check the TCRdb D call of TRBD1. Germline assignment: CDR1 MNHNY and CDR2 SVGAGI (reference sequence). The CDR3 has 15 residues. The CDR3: CASSYSGQGRGEAFF.

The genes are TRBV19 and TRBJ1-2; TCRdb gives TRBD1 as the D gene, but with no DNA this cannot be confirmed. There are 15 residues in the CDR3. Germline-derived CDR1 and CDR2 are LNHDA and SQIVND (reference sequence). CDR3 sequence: CASSIGETGVSGYTF.

The CDR3 sequence: CASSGRLYGYTF. The chain recombines TRBV18 with TRBJ1-2. Germline CDR1 reads KGHSH; CDR2 reads LQKENI. The length of the CDR3 is 12 residues. Complete variable domain (other parts from reference TRBV18 and TRBJ1-2): NAGVMQNPRHLVRRRGQEARLRCSPMKGHSHVYWYRQLPEEGLKFMVYLQKENIIDESGMPKERFSAEFPKEGPSILRIQQVVRGDSAAYFCASSGRLYGYTFGSGTRLTVV.

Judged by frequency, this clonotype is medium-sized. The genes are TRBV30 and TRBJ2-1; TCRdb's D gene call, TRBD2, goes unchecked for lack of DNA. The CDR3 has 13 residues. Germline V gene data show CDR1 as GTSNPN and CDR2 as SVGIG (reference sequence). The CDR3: CAWSRTFGNEQFF.

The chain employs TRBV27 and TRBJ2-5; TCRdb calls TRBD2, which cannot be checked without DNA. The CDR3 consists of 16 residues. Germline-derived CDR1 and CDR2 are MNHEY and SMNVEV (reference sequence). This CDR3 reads CASSLLASGQQETQYF.

The CDR3 sequence is CASSIRDLNGYTF. The chain is built from TRBV19 and TRBJ1-2. This CDR3 has 13 amino acids. Germline CDR1 and CDR2: LNHDA and SQIVND (reference sequence).

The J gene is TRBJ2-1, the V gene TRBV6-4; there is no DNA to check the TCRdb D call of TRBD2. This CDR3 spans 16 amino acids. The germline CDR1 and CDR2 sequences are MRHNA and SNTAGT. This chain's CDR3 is CASTRTSGGAHNEQFF.